The 3 T cell receptor beta chains given below trace back to one sample, sequenced in a study of blood T cell repertoires in COVID-19. Assay: immunoSEQ multiplex PCR; the TCRdb copy retains only in-frame clones and omits some. The table lists 200,000 to 250,000 clones, roughly 80% of them singletons, with over 7% in the top ten. The sequencing sample was made of peripheral blood. The receptors stem from an elderly woman with COVID-19, enrolled during active disease.

The rearrangement links TRBV7-9 to TRBJ1-1; D is perhaps TRBD1 (5 bases). V lost 4 bases and J lost 1, with 16 bases in between. CDR3 length equals 16 residues. Germline CDR1 is SEHNR and CDR2 is FQNEAQ (reference sequence). This CDR3 is CASSWPQGRENTEAFF. The CDR3 region has the DNA TGTGCCAGCAGCTGGCCCCAGGGAAGGGAGAACACTGAAGCTTTCTTT.

J is TRBJ1-5 and V is TRBV10-3, with D tentatively TRBD1 (6 bases). The CDR3 totals 16 residues. Germline-derived CDR1 and CDR2 are ENHRY and SYGVKD. V gave up 2 bases and J gave up 4 bases, with 15 bases separating them. The CDR3: CAISETSGTSNQPQHF. The CDR3 DNA reads TGTGCCATCAGTGAGACCTCCGGGACAAGTAATCAGCCCCAGCATTTT.

The chain links TRBV19 to TRBJ2-2; D gene uncertain. Germline-derived CDR1 and CDR2 are LNHDA and SQIVND (reference sequence). This CDR3 comprises 14 residues. The V gene lost 7 bases and the J gene lost 3 bases, with 12 bases spanning the gap. The CDR3 here is CASKGSGDTGELFF. DNA for the CDR3: TGTGCCAGTAAAGGTAGTGGAGACACCGGGGAGCTGTTTTTT.